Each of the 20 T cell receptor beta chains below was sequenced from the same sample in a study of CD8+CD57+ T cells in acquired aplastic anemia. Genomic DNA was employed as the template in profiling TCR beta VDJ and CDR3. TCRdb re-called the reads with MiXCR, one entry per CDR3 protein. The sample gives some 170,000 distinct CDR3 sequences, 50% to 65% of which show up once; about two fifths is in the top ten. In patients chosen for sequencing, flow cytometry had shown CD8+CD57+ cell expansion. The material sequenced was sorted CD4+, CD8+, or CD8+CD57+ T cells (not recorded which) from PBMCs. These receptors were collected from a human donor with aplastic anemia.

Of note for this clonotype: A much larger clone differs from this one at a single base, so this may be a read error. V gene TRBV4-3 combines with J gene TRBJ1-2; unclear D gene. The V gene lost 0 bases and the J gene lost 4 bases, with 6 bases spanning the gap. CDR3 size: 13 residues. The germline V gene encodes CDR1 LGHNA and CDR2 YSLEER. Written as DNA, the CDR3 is TGCGCCAGCAGCCAAGAGGTCAGCTATGGCTACACCTTC. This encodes CASSQEVSYGYTF.

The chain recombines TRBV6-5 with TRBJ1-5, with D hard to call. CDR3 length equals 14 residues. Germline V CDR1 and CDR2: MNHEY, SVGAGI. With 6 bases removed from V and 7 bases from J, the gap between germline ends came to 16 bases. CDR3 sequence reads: CASSPTTGIQPQHF. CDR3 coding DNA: TGTGCCAGCAGCCCTACCACTGGGATCCAGCCCCAGCATTTT.

CDR3: CASSPLRAFMNTEAFF. The CDR3 DNA follows: TGTGCCAGCAGTCCTCTTCGTGCCTTTATGAACACTGAAGCTTTCTTT. The chain recombines TRBV27 with TRBJ1-1; no clear D. The CDR3 has 16 amino acids. V dropped 5 bases and J dropped 0 bases, with 16 bases sitting between them. Germline CDR1 is MNHEY and CDR2 is SMNVEV (reference sequence).

CDR3 sequence (DNA): TGTGCCAGCAGTCCGAGGGACAGGTTAGCCTACGAGCAGTACTTC. Its translation: CASSPRDRLAYEQYF. This rearrangement joins TRBV12-3 or TRBV12-4 to TRBJ2-7, with TRBD1 matching over 8 bases. The CDR3 is made up of 15 amino acids. The ends lost 5 bases at V and 2 bases at J; junction bases unmatched: 8.

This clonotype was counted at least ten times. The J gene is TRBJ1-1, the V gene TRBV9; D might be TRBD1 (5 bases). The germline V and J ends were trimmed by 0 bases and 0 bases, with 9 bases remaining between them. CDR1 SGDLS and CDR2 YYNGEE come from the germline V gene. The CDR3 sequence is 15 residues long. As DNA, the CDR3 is TGTGCCAGCAGCGTAGTGGGGGTCATGAACACTGAAGCTTTCTTT. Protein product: CASSVVGVMNTEAFF.

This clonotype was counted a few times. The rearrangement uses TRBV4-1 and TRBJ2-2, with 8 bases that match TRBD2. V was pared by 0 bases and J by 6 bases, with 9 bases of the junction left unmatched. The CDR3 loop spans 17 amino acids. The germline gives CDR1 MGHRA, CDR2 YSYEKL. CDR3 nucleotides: TGCGCCAGCAGCCAAGATAGACCGGGACTAGGACCCGGGGAGCTGTTTTTT. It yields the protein CASSQDRPGLGPGELFF.

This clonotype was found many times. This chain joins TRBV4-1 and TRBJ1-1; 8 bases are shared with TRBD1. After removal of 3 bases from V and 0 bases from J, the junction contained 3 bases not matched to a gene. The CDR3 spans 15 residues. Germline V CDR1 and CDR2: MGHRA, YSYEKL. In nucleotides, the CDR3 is TGCGCCAGCAGCCATTCGACAGGGGTGAACACTGAAGCTTTCTTT. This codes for CASSHSTGVNTEAFF.

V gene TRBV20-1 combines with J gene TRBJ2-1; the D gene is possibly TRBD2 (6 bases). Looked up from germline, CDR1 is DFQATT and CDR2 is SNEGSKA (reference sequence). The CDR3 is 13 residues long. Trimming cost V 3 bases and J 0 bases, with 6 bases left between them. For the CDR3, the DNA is TGCAGTGCTAGCGGGAGCTCCTACAATGAGCAGTTCTTC. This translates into CSASGSSYNEQFF.

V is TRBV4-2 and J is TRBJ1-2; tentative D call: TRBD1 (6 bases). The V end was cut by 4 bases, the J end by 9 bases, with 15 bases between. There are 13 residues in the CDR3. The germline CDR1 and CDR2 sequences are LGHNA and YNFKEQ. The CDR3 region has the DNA TGTGCCAGCAGCCGACCCTTACAGGGCCGCTACACCTTC. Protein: CASSRPLQGRYTF.

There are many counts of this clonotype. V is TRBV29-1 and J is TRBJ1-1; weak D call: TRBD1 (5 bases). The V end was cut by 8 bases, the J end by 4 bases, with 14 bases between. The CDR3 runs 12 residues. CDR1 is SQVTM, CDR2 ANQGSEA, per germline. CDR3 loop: CSTQLGGTEAFF. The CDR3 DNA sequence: TGCAGCACGCAATTGGGGGGCACTGAAGCTTTCTTT.

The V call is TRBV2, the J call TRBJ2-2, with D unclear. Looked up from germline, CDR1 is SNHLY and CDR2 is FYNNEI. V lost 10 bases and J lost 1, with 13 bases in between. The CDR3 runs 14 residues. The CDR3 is CATAEVENTGELFF. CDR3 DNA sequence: TGTGCCACAGCCGAAGTAGAGAACACCGGGGAGCTGTTTTTT.

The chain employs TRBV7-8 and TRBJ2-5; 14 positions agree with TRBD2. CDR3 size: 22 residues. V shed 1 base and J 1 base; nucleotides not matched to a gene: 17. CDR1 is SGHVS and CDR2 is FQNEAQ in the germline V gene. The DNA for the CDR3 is TGTGCCAGCAGCTTAGTTCTTTGGTCGGGACTAGCGGGGGACTCCATCCAAGAGACCCAGTACTTC. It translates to CASSLVLWSGLAGDSIQETQYF.

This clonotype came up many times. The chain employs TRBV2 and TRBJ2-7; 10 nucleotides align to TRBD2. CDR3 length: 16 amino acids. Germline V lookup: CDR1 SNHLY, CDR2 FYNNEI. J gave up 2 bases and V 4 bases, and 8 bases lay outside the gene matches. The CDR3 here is CASSGPSSGGPYEQYF. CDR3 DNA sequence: TGTGCCAGCAGTGGCCCCTCTAGCGGGGGCCCCTACGAGCAGTACTTC.

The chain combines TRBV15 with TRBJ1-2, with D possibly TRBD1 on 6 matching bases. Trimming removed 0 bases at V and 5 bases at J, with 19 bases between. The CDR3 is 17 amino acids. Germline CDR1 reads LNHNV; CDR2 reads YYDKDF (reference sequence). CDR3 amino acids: CATSRDGYRDLGYGYTF. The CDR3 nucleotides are TGTGCCACCAGCAGAGACGGATACAGGGACCTGGGGTATGGCTACACCTTC.

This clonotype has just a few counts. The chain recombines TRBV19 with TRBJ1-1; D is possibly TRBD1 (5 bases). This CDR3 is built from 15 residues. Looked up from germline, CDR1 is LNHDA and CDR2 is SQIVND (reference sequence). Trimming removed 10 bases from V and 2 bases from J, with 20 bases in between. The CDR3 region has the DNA TGTGCCACAACGGGGCGAGTTATCGCAAACACTGAAGCTTTCTTT. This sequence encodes CATTGRVIANTEAFF.

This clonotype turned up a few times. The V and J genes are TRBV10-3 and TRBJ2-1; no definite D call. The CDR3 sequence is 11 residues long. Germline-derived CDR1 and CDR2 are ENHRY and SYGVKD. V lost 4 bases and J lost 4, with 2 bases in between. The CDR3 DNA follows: TGTGCCATCAGTGTTTACAATGAGCAGTTCTTC. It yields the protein CAISVYNEQFF.

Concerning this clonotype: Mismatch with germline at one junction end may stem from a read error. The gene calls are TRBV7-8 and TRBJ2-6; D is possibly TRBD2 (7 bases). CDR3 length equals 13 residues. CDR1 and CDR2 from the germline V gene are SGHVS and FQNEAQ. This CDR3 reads CASSKGGVNVLTF. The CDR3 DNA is TGTGCCAGCAGCAAGGGGGGGGTCAACGTCCTGACTTTC.

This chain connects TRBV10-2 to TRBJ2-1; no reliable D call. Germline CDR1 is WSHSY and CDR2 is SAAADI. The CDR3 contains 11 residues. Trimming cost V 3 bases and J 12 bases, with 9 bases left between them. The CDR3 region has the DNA TGCGCCAGCAGTGACCCTTTGGGGCAGTTCTTC. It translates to CASSDPLGQFF.

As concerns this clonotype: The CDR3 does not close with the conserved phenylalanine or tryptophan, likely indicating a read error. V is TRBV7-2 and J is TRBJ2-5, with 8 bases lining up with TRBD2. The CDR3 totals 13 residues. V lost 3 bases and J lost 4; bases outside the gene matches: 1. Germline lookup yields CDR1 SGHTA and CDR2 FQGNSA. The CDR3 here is CASSFGLAETQYS. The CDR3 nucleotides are TGTGCCAGCAGCTTCGGACTAGCAGAGACCCAGTACTCC.

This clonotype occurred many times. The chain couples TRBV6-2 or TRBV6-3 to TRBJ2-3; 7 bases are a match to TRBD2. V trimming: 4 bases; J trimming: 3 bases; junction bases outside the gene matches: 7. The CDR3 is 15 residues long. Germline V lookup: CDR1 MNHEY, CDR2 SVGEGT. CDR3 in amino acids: CASSSAAGATDTQYF. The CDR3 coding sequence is TGTGCCAGCAGTTCTGCGGCGGGAGCGACAGATACGCAGTATTTT.